The rows below give T cell receptor beta chains drawn from one sample of a study of monozygotic twins with inflammatory bowel disease. TCRdb reprocessed the 5' RACE reads and reports one entry per CDR3 protein, with no DNA. The sample includes 300,000 to 350,000 distinct CDR3 sequences. The sequenced sample consisted of blood. The source of these receptors is a human donor with ulcerative colitis or Crohn's disease, or a healthy co-twin of an affected twin (not recorded which). Each CDR3 is given with its conserved first and last residue.

J: TRBJ1-5; V: TRBV5-1; CDR3: CASSPSGDQPQHF
J: TRBJ2-5; V: TRBV3-1; CDR3: CASSLFTETQYF
J: TRBJ1-5; V: TRBV5-1; CDR3: CASSPGTGTHQPQHF
J: TRBJ1-4; V: TRBV5-1; CDR3: CASRPDGGEKLFF
J: TRBJ2-7; V: TRBV7-3; CDR3: CASSPNGGAGAPSEQYF
J: TRBJ1-5; V: TRBV20-1; CDR3: CSARGEAQIGNQPQHF
J: TRBJ2-5; V: TRBV20-1; CDR3: CSAQSGASGDETQYF
J: TRBJ2-3; V: TRBV5-4; CDR3: CASSLVGSGGNPQYF
J: TRBJ1-1; V: TRBV5-5; CDR3: CASSPNRMGAFF
J: TRBJ2-1; V: TRBV3-1; CDR3: CASSHPRGSEQFF
J: TRBJ1-1; V: TRBV6-1; CDR3: CASRPGGRARGIMNTEAFF
J: TRBJ1-3; V: TRBV5-1; CDR3: CASRQDPGGNTIYF
J: TRBJ2-1; V: TRBV4-2; CDR3: CASSQEGGASYNEQFF
J: TRBJ1-5; V: TRBV7-9; CDR3: CASSSGGQPQHF
J: TRBJ2-2; V: TRBV20-1; CDR3: CSASGDTGELFF
J: TRBJ2-7; V: TRBV20-1; CDR3: CSAHKTVPEQYF
J: TRBJ2-1; V: TRBV25-1; CDR3: CASSEPGTGTYNEQFF
J: TRBJ2-3; V: TRBV20-1; CDR3: CSLSGSTDTQYF